This TCR beta chain was captured in a study of CD8 T cells in ankylosing spondylitis. Findings and limits, study-wide: Blood from ankylosing spondylitis patients appeared to carry a characteristic roughly eight-variant TCR beta motif.

In germline, CDR1 is MNHEY, CDR2 SVGEGT. Trimming took 3 bases from V and 4 from J; bases not matched to a gene: 4. The CDR3 spans 14 residues. TCRdb reprocessed the 5' RACE reads with MiXCR, giving one entry per CDR3 protein. This table has some 840,000 distinct CDR3 sequences, roughly 10% appearing once. Notes on this clonotype: The antigen remains unidentified.

This rearrangement joins TRBV6-2 or TRBV6-3 to TRBJ2-3; 7 bases map to TRBD1. The receptor was derived from a male donor with ankylosing spondylitis. The sample taken for sequencing was blood, either unsorted or a sorted T cell fraction (not recorded which). Written as DNA, the CDR3 is TGTGCCAGCAGTTATATAACAGGGGCAGATACGCAGTATTTT. Amino acid sequence: CASSYITGADTQYF.